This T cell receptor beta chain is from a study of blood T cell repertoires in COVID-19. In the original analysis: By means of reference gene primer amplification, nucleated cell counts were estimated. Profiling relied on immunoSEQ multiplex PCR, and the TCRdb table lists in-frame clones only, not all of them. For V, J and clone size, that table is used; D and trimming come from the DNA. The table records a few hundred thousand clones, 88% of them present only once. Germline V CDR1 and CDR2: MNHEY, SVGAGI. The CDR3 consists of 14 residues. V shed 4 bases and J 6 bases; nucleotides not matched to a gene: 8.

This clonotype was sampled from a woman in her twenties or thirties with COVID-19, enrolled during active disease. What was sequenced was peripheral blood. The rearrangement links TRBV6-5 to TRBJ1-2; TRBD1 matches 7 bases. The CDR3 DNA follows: TGTGCCAGCAGTTTGGGACAGCGGATTGATGGCTACACCTTC. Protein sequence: CASSLGQRIDGYTF.